In this sample, the clone carrying this T cell receptor (beta chain) turned up a few times. Germline loops: CDR1 LGHDT, CDR2 YNNKEL (reference sequence). This CDR3 comprises 13 residues. V lost 1 base and J 13 bases, leaving 11 bases between the germline ends. This sample is part of a study of blood T cell repertoires in COVID-19. Looking at the study overall: There were acute and convalescent COVID-19 samples, and they came from the United States, Italy and Spain. PBMCs, B-cell-depleted T cells, or T cells were the source of the cDNA or gDNA that made up the material.

Source study methods: Counts of nucleated cells, estimated from reference gene primer amplification, were obtained. TCRdb's table, derived via immunoSEQ multiplex PCR, lists solely in-frame clones and lacks some. That table gives V, J and clone size, and the DNA gave D and trimming. The sample holds about 280,000 clones, about 85% seen once. The source is a human donor in a cohort sampled during active COVID-19. The V gene is TRBV3-1 (or the pseudogene TRBV3-2), the J gene TRBJ1-6; the D gene is possibly TRBD1 (5 bases). Sequencing was performed on peripheral blood. As DNA, the CDR3 is TGTGCCAGCAGCCAAGGTGACAGTCGTCCCCTCCACTTT. Its translation: CASSQGDSRPLHF.